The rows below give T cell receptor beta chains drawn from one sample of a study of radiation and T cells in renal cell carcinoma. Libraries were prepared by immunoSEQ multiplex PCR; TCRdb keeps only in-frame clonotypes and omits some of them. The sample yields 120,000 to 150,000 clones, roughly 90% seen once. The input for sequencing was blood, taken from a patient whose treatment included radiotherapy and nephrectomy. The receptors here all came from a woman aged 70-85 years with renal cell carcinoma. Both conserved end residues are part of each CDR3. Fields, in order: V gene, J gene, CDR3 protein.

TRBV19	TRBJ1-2	CATTQLLNYGYTF
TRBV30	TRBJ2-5	CAWSVKETQYF
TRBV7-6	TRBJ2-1	CASSPLASSYNEQFF
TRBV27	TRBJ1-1	CASSLNFQGVTEAFF
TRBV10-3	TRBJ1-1	CAIKNASIAEAFF
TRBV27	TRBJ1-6	CASGTTGTARHNSPLHF
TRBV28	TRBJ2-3	CASGETSGGARWYF
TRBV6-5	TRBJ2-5	CASTPGGSGTQYF
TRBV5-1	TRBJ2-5	CASSLKKETQYF
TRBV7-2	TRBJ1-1	CASSFTGATNTEAFF
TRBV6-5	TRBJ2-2	CAVRGQGDTGELFF
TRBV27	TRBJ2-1	CASGSPASDEQFF
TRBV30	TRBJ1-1	CAWQREGSTNTEAFF
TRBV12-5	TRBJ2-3	CASGSGGDTQYF
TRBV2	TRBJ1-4	CASRRGLGTTNEKLFF
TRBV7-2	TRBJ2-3	CASTKAGGPLDTQYF
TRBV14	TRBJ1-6	CASSQENGVLHF
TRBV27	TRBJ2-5	CASSRIPRETQYF
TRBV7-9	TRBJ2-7	CASSLGGIYEQYF
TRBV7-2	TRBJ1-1	CASSLNLAPMNTEAFF
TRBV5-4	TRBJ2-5	CASSPGARPQETQYF
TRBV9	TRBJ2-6	CASSVVVSGGIGSGANVLTF
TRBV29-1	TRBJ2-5	CSVGGFGGSQETQYF
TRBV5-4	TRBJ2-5	CASSPGQPGVSETQYF
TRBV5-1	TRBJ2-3	CASSGGTGFTDTQYF
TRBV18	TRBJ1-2	CASSPDRDNYGYTF
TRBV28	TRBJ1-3	CASSLPSARSGNTIYF
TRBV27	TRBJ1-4	CASSLAAGNEKLFF
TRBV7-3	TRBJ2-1	CASSNRLADYNEQFF
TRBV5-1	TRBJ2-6	CASSPPGTTGANVLTF
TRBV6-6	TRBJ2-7	CASSYADGAYEQYF
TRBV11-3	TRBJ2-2	CASSSRVDGELFF
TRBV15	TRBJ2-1	CATSLYRGASSYNEQFF
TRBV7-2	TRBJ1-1	CASSSSWGTGTEAFF
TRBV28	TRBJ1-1	CASLRRGEENTEAFF
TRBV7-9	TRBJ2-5	CASTFGTTQETQYF
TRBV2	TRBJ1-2	CASSFTGTGGDNYGYTF
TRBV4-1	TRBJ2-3	CASSQEVQGPDTQYF
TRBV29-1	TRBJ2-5	CSVEDNRGGETQYF
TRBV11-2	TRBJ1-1	CASSSHTEAFF